These 28 T cell receptor beta chains share one sample of origin, sequenced in a study listed by TCRdb under 2016. Preparation of the library involved RT-PCR. Reads for this sample came from an Illumina MiSeq. TCRdb reprocessed the public reads (quality trimming at Q25 with fastp, clone calling with MiXCR) and kept in-frame beta chains. Rows with one shared CDR3 protein collapse into an entry with the most common genes and DNA. Across this sample there are 650,000 to 800,000 distinct CDR3 sequences, with 13% to 15% seen only once. The ten largest clones add up to about 3.9% of the sample. Source material: memory CD4+ T cells from blood. These receptors originate from a female donor in good health, serving as a healthy control.

The chain combines TRBV9 with TRBJ1-1, with D unclear. There are 17 residues in the CDR3. The germline V gene has CDR1 SGDLS and CDR2 YYNGEE. Between the trimmed V and J ends, which lost 0 bases and 0 bases, there was a span of 15 bases. The CDR3 loop reads CASSVVYSGAMNTEAFF. CDR3 coding DNA: TGTGCCAGCAGCGTAGTTTATTCGGGAGCCATGAACACTGAAGCTTTCTTT.

The rearrangement links TRBV20-1 to TRBJ1-2; TRBD1 matches 7 bases. The length of the CDR3 is 12 residues. CDR1 and CDR2 from the germline V gene are DFQATT and SNEGSKA (reference sequence). CDR3 sequence reads: CLRGRGNYGYTF. The CDR3 region has the DNA TGCCTCCGGGGCAGGGGGAACTATGGCTACACCTTC.

This clonotype was picked up many times. This chain's CDR3 is CASSQDRQDNEQFF. CDR3 DNA: TGTGCCAGCAGCCAAGATCGGCAGGACAATGAGCAGTTCTTC. The chain couples TRBV4-2 to TRBJ2-1; unclear D gene. Trimming removed 0 bases from V and 5 bases from J, with 8 bases in between. Germline CDR1 and CDR2: LGHNA and YNFKEQ. This CDR3 has 14 residues.

The CDR3 here is CASSLSGAVAGYTF. CDR3 coding DNA: TGTGCCAGCAGTTTATCAGGGGCCGTCGCTGGCTACACCTTC. This chain links TRBV28 with TRBJ1-2; D might be TRBD1 (6 bases). The CDR3 has 14 amino acids. Trimming left V 1 base short and J 7 bases short, with 13 bases between. Germline-derived CDR1 and CDR2 are MDHEN and SYDVKM.

This clonotype was detected many times. This rearrangement joins TRBV6-5 to TRBJ2-5; D may correspond to TRBD1 or TRBD2 (5 bases each). There are 14 residues in the CDR3. Germline V CDR1 and CDR2: MNHEY, SVGAGI. The V gene lost 6 bases and the J gene lost 5 bases, with 16 bases spanning the gap. The CDR3 nucleotides read TGTGCCAGCAGCCGGGACCGAGCGGAGGAGACCCAGTACTTC. Protein product: CASSRDRAEETQYF.

The CDR3 loop is CSASRQGGADNQPQHF. CDR3 coding DNA: TGCAGTGCTAGTCGACAGGGGGGGGCCGACAATCAGCCCCAGCATTTT. This chain uses TRBV20-1 with TRBJ1-5; 9 bases are shared with TRBD1. CDR3 length: 16 amino acids. The germline V gene has CDR1 DFQATT and CDR2 SNEGSKA (reference sequence). V lost 3 bases to trimming and J lost 3 bases; unmatched junction nucleotides: 9.

The sample holds many counts of this clonotype. The chain recombines TRBV4-3 with TRBJ2-7; D possibly corresponds to TRBD2 (5 bases). The germline V gene encodes CDR1 LGHNA and CDR2 YSLEER. V was clipped by 2 bases and J by 0 bases, with 8 bases between them. This CDR3 has 14 amino acids. The CDR3 here is CASSQRGSSYEQYF. The CDR3 DNA sequence: TGCGCCAGCAGCCAACGGGGAAGCTCCTACGAGCAGTACTTC.

This clonotype was counted many times. The V gene is TRBV20-1, the J gene TRBJ2-2; 9 bases match TRBD1. Germline values: CDR1 DFQATT, CDR2 SNEGSKA (reference sequence). Losses at the gene ends were 5 bases for V and 4 bases for J; bases not matched to a gene: 5. There are 14 residues in the CDR3. The chain's CDR3 is CSAQPGQGTGELFF. The CDR3 DNA sequence: TGCAGTGCTCAACCGGGACAGGGCACCGGGGAGCTGTTTTTT.

In its sample, this clonotype was seen many times. V and J are TRBV7-2 and TRBJ2-7, with 8 bases identical to TRBD2. With 1 base clipped from V and 4 bases from J, the junction kept 3 bases outside the gene matches. Looked up from germline, CDR1 is SGHTA and CDR2 is FQGNSA. CDR3 size: 14 residues. The chain's CDR3 is CASSLVRLAYEQYF. The CDR3 DNA is TGTGCCAGCAGCTTAGTCCGACTAGCGTACGAGCAGTACTTC.

V gene TRBV3-1 combines with J gene TRBJ2-2; D unclear. The ends were cut back, 1 base at V and 6 bases at J, with 6 bases in the middle. The CDR3 covers 13 residues. CDR1 and CDR2 from the germline V gene are LGHDT and YNNKEL (reference sequence). CDR3 region: CASSQVLAGELFF. CDR3 coding DNA: TGTGCCAGCAGCCAAGTTCTGGCCGGGGAGCTGTTTTTT.

This clonotype was found many times. The chain links TRBV24-1 to TRBJ2-1; 13 bases match TRBD2. Trimming took 4 bases from V and 12 from J; bases not matched to a gene: 5. The CDR3 is 14 residues long. In germline, CDR1 is KGHDR, CDR2 SFDVKD. The CDR3 DNA sequence: TGTGCCACCAGTGACCCAACTAGCGGGAGGGTGCAGTTCTTC. Its translation is CATSDPTSGRVQFF.

This clonotype appeared many times. V is TRBV4-1 and J is TRBJ2-7, with D possibly TRBD2 on 6 matching bases. This CDR3 has 17 amino acids. The germline V gene has CDR1 MGHRA and CDR2 YSYEKL. Trimming took 0 bases from V and 0 from J, leaving 15 bases between them. The DNA of the CDR3 is TGCGCCAGCAGCCAAGATCCTCGCGGGACCAGCTCCTACGAGCAGTACTTC. Its protein product is CASSQDPRGTSSYEQYF.

This clonotype was counted only a few times. The V call is TRBV10-3, the J call TRBJ1-2, with 7 positions matching TRBD1. Unmatched junction bases numbered 8, after V lost 10 bases and J lost 0 bases. This CDR3 has 14 residues. The germline V gene has CDR1 ENHRY and CDR2 SYGVKD. The CDR3 reads CATRQGSTNYGYTF. Here the CDR3 DNA reads TGTGCCACCCGACAGGGATCTACTAACTATGGCTACACCTTC.

V is TRBV4-2 and J is TRBJ2-7; D is perhaps TRBD2 (6 bases). The CDR3 contains 16 residues. V gave up 4 bases and J gave up 7 bases, with 23 bases separating them. Germline V gene data show CDR1 as LGHNA and CDR2 as YNFKEQ. The CDR3 region is CASSRLGRLANNEQYF. Written as DNA, the CDR3 is TGTGCCAGCAGCCGGTTAGGACGGCTAGCGAACAATGAGCAGTACTTC.

This clonotype was observed a few times. The rearrangement links TRBV7-9 to TRBJ1-1; no reliable D call. The CDR3 is made up of 15 amino acids. Germline CDR1 SEHNR, CDR2 FQNEAQ (reference sequence). Trimming took 1 base from V and 3 from J, leaving 12 bases between them. CDR3 amino acids: CASSLGLEGDTEAFF. The DNA for the CDR3 is TGTGCCAGCAGCTTAGGCCTGGAGGGTGACACTGAAGCTTTCTTT.

This clonotype was counted ten times or more. The chain combines TRBV6-5 with TRBJ1-1, with D possibly being TRBD1 (5 bases). Germline V lookup: CDR1 MNHEY, CDR2 SVGAGI. The CDR3 loop spans 13 amino acids. V dropped 5 bases and J dropped 0 bases, with 7 bases sitting between them. CDR3 DNA sequence: TGTGCCAGCAGTGGGGCGCTGAACACTGAAGCTTTCTTT. It yields the protein CASSGALNTEAFF.

This rearrangement joins TRBV4-3 to TRBJ2-5; D might be TRBD1 (6 bases). The CDR3 extends over 14 amino acids. The V end was cut by 2 bases, the J end by 4 bases, with 11 bases between. Germline V gives CDR1 LGHNA, CDR2 YSLEER. CDR3 protein: CASSQTGFGETQYF. CDR3 sequence (DNA): TGCGCCAGCAGCCAAACAGGGTTTGGAGAGACCCAGTACTTC.

The J gene is TRBJ2-1, the V gene TRBV3-1; 10 nucleotides match TRBD2. Unmatched junction bases numbered 5, after V lost 4 bases and J lost 5 bases. Germline CDR1 is LGHDT and CDR2 is YNNKEL (reference sequence). CDR3 length: 15 residues. Here the CDR3 DNA reads TGTGCCAGCAGCCCCGGACTAGCGGAGGACAATGAGCAGTTCTTC. Translating it yields CASSPGLAEDNEQFF.

The genes are TRBV15 and TRBJ2-2; weak D call: TRBD1 (6 bases). This CDR3 contains 14 residues. Deletions cut 5 bases from V and 5 bases from J, with 12 bases between. CDR1 and CDR2 (germline): LNHNV, YYDKDF (reference sequence). In DNA form, the CDR3 reads TGTGCCACCAGCTTTTTGGGGGCGACCGGGGAGCTGTTTTTT. Its protein product is CATSFLGATGELFF.

With respect to this clonotype: A much larger clone differs by one base, so this may be a read error. The J gene is TRBJ2-2, the V gene TRBV2; D remains ambiguous. There are 14 residues in the CDR3. Germline CDR1 and CDR2: SNHLY and FYNNEI. CDR3: CASSVIPNTRELFF. DNA of the CDR3: TGTGCCAGCAGTGTGATTCCGAACACCCGGGAGCTGTTTTTT.

This clonotype occurred many times. The gene calls are TRBV29-1 and TRBJ2-2, with 9 positions matching TRBD1. Trimming took 6 bases from V and 3 from J; bases not matched to a gene: 8. There are 15 residues in the CDR3. Germline CDR1 is SQVTM and CDR2 is ANQGSEA. The CDR3 coding sequence is TGCAGCGTCAAACAGGGGGCTGGTTACACCGGGGAGCTGTTTTTT. Amino acid sequence: CSVKQGAGYTGELFF.

This clonotype showed up just a few times. The V and J genes are TRBV20-1 and TRBJ2-7; 9 bases match TRBD1. Unmatched junction bases numbered 9, after V lost 3 bases and J lost 6 bases. The CDR3 is 14 amino acids. Germline V lookup: CDR1 DFQATT, CDR2 SNEGSKA (reference sequence). CDR3 nucleotides: TGCAGTGCTAGGCCGGGACAGGGTCTCCGCGAGCAGTACTTC. This sequence encodes CSARPGQGLREQYF.

The rearrangement links TRBV12-3 or TRBV12-4 to TRBJ1-1; TRBD1 is a possible D gene (6 bases). Trimming cost V 6 bases and J 4 bases, with 15 bases left between them. The CDR3 has 14 amino acids. The CDR3: CASRTRGGPTEAFF. CDR3 bases: TGTGCCAGCAGGACGAGGGGGGGACCCACTGAAGCTTTCTTT.

The chain couples TRBV15 to TRBJ1-2; the match to TRBD1 covers 11 bases. The J segment lost 4 bases and the V segment lost 2 bases, leaving 3 bases of the junction unmatched. This CDR3 spans 15 amino acids. Germline V gene lookup returns CDR1 LNHNV and CDR2 YYDKDF (reference sequence). The CDR3 region has the DNA TGTGCCACCAGCAGATCCGGGACAGGGGGCTATGGCTACACCTTC. As protein: CATSRSGTGGYGYTF.

V is TRBV6-1 and J is TRBJ2-3; D may correspond to TRBD1 or TRBD2 (6 bases each). CDR3 length equals 12 residues. CDR1 and CDR2 from the germline V gene are MNHNS and SASEGT. Trimming removed 1 base from V and 8 bases from J, with 7 bases in between. CDR3: CASSEGGATQYF. CDR3 DNA: TGTGCCAGCAGTGAAGGGGGGGCTACGCAGTATTTT.

The sample holds many counts of this clonotype. The genes are TRBV30 and TRBJ1-3, with D unclear. The germline CDR1 and CDR2 sequences are GTSNPN and SVGIG (reference sequence). With 0 bases removed from V and 5 bases from J, the gap between germline ends came to 8 bases. This CDR3 has 13 amino acids. The CDR3 region is CAWSVNGRNTIYF. The CDR3 nucleotides are TGTGCCTGGAGTGTAAACGGAAGAAACACCATATATTTT.

The rearrangement joins TRBV20-1 to TRBJ2-7; D may correspond to TRBD1 or TRBD2 (6 bases each). From germline, CDR1 is DFQATT and CDR2 SNEGSKA (reference sequence). V lost 6 bases and J 3 bases, leaving 18 bases between the germline ends. The CDR3 sequence is 14 residues long. The CDR3 DNA reads as TGCAGTGCCGGGGGCAGGGGATCGAACTACGAGCAGTACTTC. Amino acids: CSAGGRGSNYEQYF.

Comment on this clonotype: A read error may account for a junction end that differs from germline. The chain has TRBV20-1 and TRBJ1-6; tentative D call: TRBD1 (5 bases). Germline-derived CDR1 and CDR2 are DFQATT and SNEGSKA (reference sequence). The CDR3 consists of 11 residues. CDR3 residues: CSATWGTGPAF. DNA of the CDR3: TGCAGTGCTACATGGGGAACAGGTCCGGCCTTT.